This T cell receptor beta chain was recorded in a study of cytomegalovirus exposure and HLA in healthy donors. Amplification used 60 Vbeta primers and 13 Jbeta primers. Clones were read by immunoSEQ multiplex PCR, and TCRdb kept only the in-frame ones, dropping some. Here the sample spans 180,000 or so clones, around 80% being singletons. Findings of the study overall: Several V segments, TRBV6-2 and TRBV6-3 among them, could not be told apart and were dropped. After further analysis at a later stage, 17,000 or so TCR beta sequences were associated with HLA alleles at 0.05 false discovery rate.

Germline CDR1 SGHNT, CDR2 YENEEA. V lost 4 bases, J lost 3 bases, and 10 bases stayed unmatched. The CDR3 runs to 16 residues. Turning to this clone: What it binds is not known.

Sequencing was done on a sample of PBMCs. This chain uses TRBV11-3 with TRBJ1-2, with 8 positions matching TRBD1. The receptor's source is a man in his late teens or twenties in good health and CMV-seronegative. As DNA, the CDR3 is TGTGCCAGCAGCTCTTACTGGACAGGGTTCCACTATGGCTACACCTTC. Its translation is CASSSYWTGFHYGYTF.